Listed below are T cell receptor beta chains from one sample, sequenced in a study of CD8+CD57+ T cells in acquired aplastic anemia. TCRdb re-derived calls from the reads in MiXCR, one entry per CDR3 protein. The sample lists more than 250,000 distinct CDR3 sequences, around 82% seen once, with 40% to 55% in the top ten. The sequenced material came from sorted CD4+, CD8+, or CD8+CD57+ T cells (not recorded which) from PBMCs. The receptor source for this set is a human donor with aplastic anemia. Each CDR3 is given with its conserved first and last residue. Each record gives: D gene, clone size, J gene, V gene, CDR3 DNA, CDR3 protein. D genes are given only for firm matches. Size tells how often a clone was seen (once, few, many) or the class of an expanded clone, and some rows leave it out.

D gene: TRBD1
clone size: .
J gene: TRBJ2-3
V gene: TRBV7-9
CDR3 DNA: TGTGCCAGCAGCCCACCACAGGGGCGCGACGCCGGGGAGTATTTT
CDR3 protein: CASSPPQGRDAGEYF

D gene: .
clone size: .
J gene: TRBJ2-5
V gene: TRBV7-3
CDR3 DNA: TGTGCCGTCATTGGGGGGGGCGAGACCGGTCACTTT
CDR3 protein: CAVIGGGETGHF

D gene: TRBD1
clone size: .
J gene: TRBJ2-3
V gene: TRBV15
CDR3 DNA: TGTGCCACCAGCAGAGATGGACAGGTCAGCACAGATACGCAGTATTTT
CDR3 protein: CATSRDGQVSTDTQYF

D gene: .
clone size: .
J gene: TRBJ2-1
V gene: TRBV11-3
CDR3 DNA: TGTGCCAGCAGCGTAGATGTGACAGATGAGCAGTTCTTC
CDR3 protein: CASSVDVTDEQFF

D gene: TRBD1
clone size: .
J gene: TRBJ1-6
V gene: TRBV5-6
CDR3 DNA: TGTGCCAGCAGCTTGGGGGACAGGGGAATTAATTATGCGCAGTACTTT
CDR3 protein: CASSLGDRGINYAQYF

D gene: .
clone size: .
J gene: TRBJ1-1
V gene: TRBV7-3
CDR3 DNA: TGTGCCAGCAGCTTAGCGGGCGGTGCCGAAGCGGGAGCTTTCTTT
CDR3 protein: CASSLAGGAEAGAFF

D gene: .
clone size: few
J gene: TRBJ2-3
V gene: TRBV5-1
CDR3 DNA: TGTGCCAGCAGCGATGAGGGCACAGACACGCAGTATTTT
CDR3 protein: CASSDEGTDTQYF

D gene: .
clone size: once
J gene: TRBJ2-3
V gene: TRBV9
CDR3 DNA: TGTGCCAGCAGCGTAGGGTCAGATACGCAGAAGCATTATTTT
CDR3 protein: CASSVGSDTQKHYF

D gene: .
clone size: .
J gene: TRBJ2-2
V gene: TRBV2
CDR3 DNA: TGTGCCAGCAGCTTCGGGCGCACAAACACCGGGGAGCTGTTTTTT
CDR3 protein: CASSFGRTNTGELFF

D gene: .
clone size: .
J gene: TRBJ2-2
V gene: TRBV7-9
CDR3 DNA: TGTGCCAGCAGCGCGCGGACTGGACAGCACCATTTGCGTTTTTTT
CDR3 protein: CASSARTGQHHLRFF

D gene: .
clone size: .
J gene: TRBJ1-2
V gene: TRBV5-5
CDR3 DNA: TGTGCCAGCAGCCTGTACCCGGGGGGCACCTATGGCTACACCTTC
CDR3 protein: CASSLYPGGTYGYTF

D gene: .
clone size: many
J gene: TRBJ2-3
V gene: TRBV11-1
CDR3 DNA: TGTGCCAGCGGGGTAGAGGGCACAGATACGCAGTATTTT
CDR3 protein: CASGVEGTDTQYF

D gene: TRBD2
clone size: .
J gene: TRBJ2-1
V gene: TRBV24-1
CDR3 DNA: TGTGCCACCAGTGACGGACTAGGTCGTAGCAATGAGCAGTTCTTC
CDR3 protein: CATSDGLGRSNEQFF

D gene: TRBD1
clone size: .
J gene: TRBJ2-1
V gene: TRBV20-1
CDR3 DNA: TGCAGTGCTAGAGACGGGGACAGGGACACAGATACGCAGTTCTTC
CDR3 protein: CSARDGDRDTDTQFF

D gene: .
clone size: .
J gene: TRBJ2-3
V gene: TRBV7-8
CDR3 DNA: TGTGCCAGCAGCCATGGAGGCGCGGAGCAGCAGTACGTCTTT
CDR3 protein: CASSHGGAEQQYVF

D gene: .
clone size: few
J gene: TRBJ2-5
V gene: TRBV11-3
CDR3 DNA: TGTGCCGGCCGGGGGGCTAGGGCGACCCAGTACTTC
CDR3 protein: CAGRGARATQYF

D gene: .
clone size: .
J gene: TRBJ1-2
V gene: TRBV2
CDR3 DNA: TGCGCCAGCAGCCAAGGACTTGCAGGTGGCCACACCTTT
CDR3 protein: CASSQGLAGGHTF